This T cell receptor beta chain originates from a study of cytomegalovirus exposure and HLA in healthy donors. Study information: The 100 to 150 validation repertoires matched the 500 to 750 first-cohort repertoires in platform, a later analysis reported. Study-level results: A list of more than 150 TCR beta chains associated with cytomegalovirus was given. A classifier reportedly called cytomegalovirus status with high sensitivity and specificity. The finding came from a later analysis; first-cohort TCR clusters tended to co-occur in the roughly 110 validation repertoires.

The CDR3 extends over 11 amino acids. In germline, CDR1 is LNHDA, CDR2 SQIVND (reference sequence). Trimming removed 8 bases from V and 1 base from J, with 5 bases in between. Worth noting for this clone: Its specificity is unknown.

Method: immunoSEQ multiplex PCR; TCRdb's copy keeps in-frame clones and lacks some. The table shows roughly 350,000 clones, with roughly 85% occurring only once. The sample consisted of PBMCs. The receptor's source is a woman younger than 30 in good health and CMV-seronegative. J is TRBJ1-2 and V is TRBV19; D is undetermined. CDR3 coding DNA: TGTGCCAGTTTGTATAACTATGGCTACACCTTC. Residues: CASLYNYGYTF.